The 22 T cell receptor beta chains presented below share a single source sample, sequenced in a study of control samples from healthy donors and cancer patients. The protocol was immunoSEQ multiplex PCR, while the TCRdb copy is restricted to in-frame clones and leaves out a portion. The sample consists of 350,000 to 450,000 clones, 75% to 95% of them appearing once. Sequenced material: PBMCs. These receptors originate from a man between 35 and 55 years old with head and neck cancer.

V gene TRBV30 combines with J gene TRBJ1-5, with D possibly being TRBD1 (5 bases). Germline V gene lookup returns CDR1 GTSNPN and CDR2 SVGIG (reference sequence). The CDR3 runs 14 residues. V lost 0 bases to trimming and J lost 8 bases, with 14 bases between them. This chain's CDR3 is CAWSVRQGREPQHF. CDR3 sequence (DNA): TGTGCCTGGAGTGTAAGGCAGGGTAGGGAGCCCCAGCATTTT.

The chain has TRBV3-1 (or the pseudogene TRBV3-2) and TRBJ1-2; 12 bases line up with TRBD1. V shed 0 bases, J shed 8 bases, and the junction held 7 bases outside the gene matches. The CDR3 length is 16 residues. Germline CDR1 and CDR2: LGHDT and YNNKEL (reference sequence). The CDR3 DNA reads TGTGCCAGCAGCCAAGATCTTGGGGACAGGGGGCTGGGCTACACCTTC. It encodes CASSQDLGDRGLGYTF.

Turning to this clone: Other nucleotide sequences in the sample specify the same CDR3. The rearrangement links TRBV12-3 or TRBV12-4 to TRBJ1-2; D might be TRBD1 (6 bases). V was pared by 2 bases and J by 4 bases, with 8 bases between. The CDR3 is 13 amino acids. In nucleotides, the CDR3 is TGTGCCAGCAGTTTACAGGGGAGCTATGGCTACACCTTC. This translates into CASSLQGSYGYTF.

The sample holds one count of this clone. This CDR3 is CASSISGSAGTQYF. CDR3 coding DNA: TGTGCCAGTAGTATATCCGGATCCGCGGGGACCCAGTACTTC. The rearrangement links TRBV19 to TRBJ2-5; a possible D gene is TRBD2 (5 bases). V lost 2 bases and J lost 7, with 14 bases in between. The CDR3 totals 14 residues. The germline CDR1 and CDR2 sequences are LNHDA and SQIVND (reference sequence).

A few counts support this clone. The CDR3 loop reads CASSAGSNQPQHF. CDR3 sequence (DNA): TGTGCCAGCAGCGCGGGTAGCAATCAGCCCCAGCATTTT. The genes are TRBV9 and TRBJ1-5; D not certain. The V gene lost 3 bases and the J gene lost 0 bases, with 4 bases spanning the gap. This CDR3 is 13 amino acids long. Germline-derived CDR1 and CDR2 are SGDLS and YYNGEE. The full variable domain, in which reference TRBV9 and TRBJ1-5 provide the parts outside the CDR3, is DSGVTQTPKHLITATGQRVTLRCSPRSGDLSVYWYQQSLDQGLQFLIQYYNGEERAKGNILERFSAQQFPDLHSELNLSSLELGDSALYFCASSAGSNQPQHFGDGTRLSIL.

The chain couples TRBV3-1 (or the pseudogene TRBV3-2) to TRBJ1-1, with TRBD1 matching 9 bases. The germline V gene encodes CDR1 LGHDT and CDR2 YNNKEL (reference sequence). The CDR3 runs 22 residues. After removal of 7 bases from V and 2 bases from J, the junction contained 29 bases not matched to a gene. The CDR3 region has the DNA TGTGCCAGCATCCCCAACAAGCTCTACCTTCCCACCGGGACAGGGATAAACACTGAAGCTTTCTTT. It codes for CASIPNKLYLPTGTGINTEAFF.

This rearrangement joins TRBV6-2 or TRBV6-3 to TRBJ1-5; perhaps TRBD1 as D (6 bases). CDR1 is MNHEY, CDR2 SVGEGT, per germline. The CDR3 covers 15 residues. V dropped 6 bases and J dropped 4 bases, with 16 bases sitting between them. The DNA of the CDR3 is TGTGCCAGCAGCCACTCCGGGGGCGCGAATCAGCCCCAGCATTTT. This encodes CASSHSGGANQPQHF.

J is TRBJ2-3 and V is TRBV25-1; D is uncertain. V was trimmed by 8 bases and J by 3 bases, leaving 15 bases between them. The CDR3 is made up of 14 amino acids. From germline, CDR1 is MGHDK and CDR2 SYGVNS. The chain's CDR3 is CASLGQVVTDTQYF. The CDR3 nucleotides read TGTGCCAGCCTTGGTCAGGTGGTTACAGATACGCAGTATTTT.

V usage is TRBV28 and J usage is TRBJ1-2, with D perhaps matching TRBD1 (5 bases). CDR1 is MDHEN, CDR2 SYDVKM, per germline. CDR3 length: 13 residues. Trimming removed 6 bases at V and 4 bases at J, with 12 bases between. CDR3 region: CASRPGPIYGYTF. The CDR3 bases are TGTGCCAGCAGACCGGGACCAATCTATGGCTACACCTTC.

This clone is a singleton in its sample. The chain uses TRBV5-1 and TRBJ2-3; D might be TRBD2 (5 bases). The V gene's germline CDR1 is SGHRS and CDR2 YFSETQ. This CDR3 is 15 amino acids long. Trimming removed 0 bases from V and 2 bases from J, with 10 bases in between. The CDR3 sequence is CASSLEERFTDTQYF. The CDR3 region has the DNA TGCGCCAGCAGCTTGGAGGAGCGGTTCACAGATACGCAGTATTTT.

V gene TRBV9 combines with J gene TRBJ1-4; 8 positions match TRBD1. The ends lost 5 bases at V and 8 bases at J; junction bases unmatched: 8. The CDR3 runs to 14 residues. Germline values: CDR1 SGDLS, CDR2 YYNGEE. The chain's CDR3 is CASSASGGGEKLFF. In DNA form, the CDR3 reads TGTGCCAGCAGTGCCTCAGGGGGCGGGGAAAAACTGTTTTTT.

The chain recombines TRBV14 with TRBJ2-7; a possible D gene is TRBD2 (6 bases). Germline-derived CDR1 and CDR2 are SGHDN and FVKESK. V was clipped by 7 bases and J by 3 bases, with 16 bases between them. This CDR3 has 14 residues. The CDR3, as DNA: TGTGCCAGCAACTTAGGTCGGGGGAACTACGAGCAGTACTTC. This codes for CASNLGRGNYEQYF.

The chain links TRBV6-2 or TRBV6-3 to TRBJ1-1, with D hard to call. Germline V gives CDR1 MNHEY, CDR2 SVGEGT. CDR3 length equals 13 residues. V lost 1 base and J lost 0, with 3 bases in between. The CDR3 spells CASSYFLNTEAFF. As DNA, the CDR3 is TGTGCCAGCAGTTACTTCCTGAACACTGAAGCTTTCTTT.

The chain recombines TRBV7-9 with TRBJ2-1; D perhaps matches TRBD2 (5 bases). The CDR3 is 14 residues long. Per germline, CDR1 SEHNR and CDR2 FQNEAQ (reference sequence). The ends were cut back, 0 bases at V and 4 bases at J, with 7 bases in the middle. CDR3 bases: TGTGCCAGCAGCTTAGCCAGCGGTTACAATGAGCAGTTCTTC. Its translation is CASSLASGYNEQFF.

The chain has TRBV11-2 and TRBJ2-2, with 7 nucleotides matching TRBD2. Germline lookup yields CDR1 SGHAT and CDR2 FQNNGV. This CDR3 region has 15 residues. V shed 2 bases, J shed 4 bases, and the junction held 4 bases outside the gene matches. In DNA, the CDR3 is TGTGCCAGCAGCTTACTCGGGGGGTCCACCGGGGAGCTGTTTTTT. It yields the protein CASSLLGGSTGELFF.

The V call is TRBV19, the J call TRBJ1-5, with D maybe TRBD1 (5 bases). The V gene's germline CDR1 is LNHDA and CDR2 SQIVND (reference sequence). The ends were cut back, 3 bases at V and 0 bases at J, with 15 bases in the middle. This CDR3 contains 17 residues. The CDR3 protein is CASSISSGGDSNQPQHF. Here the CDR3 DNA reads TGTGCCAGTAGTATCAGTTCCGGGGGAGATAGCAATCAGCCCCAGCATTTT.

The chain carries TRBV11-2 and TRBJ2-2, with 9 positions matching TRBD2. Germline CDR1 reads SGHAT; CDR2 reads FQNNGV. J gave up 2 bases and V 3 bases, and 10 bases lay outside the gene matches. The CDR3 loop spans 18 amino acids. DNA of the CDR3: TGTGCCAGCAGCTTGAGATGGCGGGGGGGTGGAAACACCGGGGAGCTGTTTTTT. It yields the protein CASSLRWRGGGNTGELFF.

This chain connects TRBV7-9 to TRBJ1-4, with a possible D match to TRBD1 (5 bases). The CDR3 runs to 14 residues. Trimming took off 5 bases at V and 5 bases at J, with 12 bases between the two ends. Per germline, CDR1 SEHNR and CDR2 FQNEAQ (reference sequence). CDR3 protein: CASSRGDDNEKLFF. CDR3 in DNA: TGTGCCAGCAGCCGGGGGGACGACAATGAAAAACTGTTTTTT.

This chain joins TRBV7-3 and TRBJ2-7; TRBD2 agrees at 9 bases. Germline V CDR1 and CDR2: SGHTA, FQGTGA. Unmatched junction bases numbered 14, after V lost 5 bases and J lost 6 bases. CDR3 length: 16 residues. In DNA, the CDR3 is TGTGCCAGCAGCCCGGCGGGGGGGCCCCCCGGGGGCGAGCAGTACTTC. Its protein product is CASSPAGGPPGGEQYF. Together with reference TRBV7-3 and TRBJ2-7, the CDR3 gives the full variable domain: GAGVSQTPSNKVTEKGKYVELRCDPISGHTALYWYRQSLGQGPEFLIYFQGTGAADDSGLPNDRFFAVRPEGSVSTLKIQRTERGDSAVYLCASSPAGGPPGGEQYFGPGTRLTVT.

The chain carries TRBV3-1 (or the pseudogene TRBV3-2) and TRBJ2-3; the D is unclear. Looked up from germline, CDR1 is LGHDT and CDR2 is YNNKEL (reference sequence). This CDR3 spans 13 amino acids. With 1 base removed from V and 8 bases from J, the gap between germline ends came to 10 bases. The CDR3 here is CASSQGVSVTQYF. For the CDR3, the DNA is TGTGCCAGCAGCCAAGGGGTGTCGGTTACGCAGTATTTT.

This clone was counted once. V is TRBV5-4 and J is TRBJ2-1; D not resolved. Trimming shortened V by 3 bases and J by 2 bases, and 0 bases separated the two germline ends. The CDR3 is made up of 11 amino acids. CDR1 is SGHNT, CDR2 YYREEE, per germline (reference sequence). CDR3 residues: CASSSYNEQFF. CDR3 sequence (DNA): TGTGCCAGCAGCTCCTACAATGAGCAGTTCTTC.

The chain has TRBV3-1 (or the pseudogene TRBV3-2) and TRBJ1-2; D perhaps matches TRBD1 (5 bases). Trimming stripped 1 base from V and 7 bases from J, with 13 bases between. The CDR3 loop spans 14 amino acids. CDR1 and CDR2 from the germline V gene are LGHDT and YNNKEL (reference sequence). In nucleotides, the CDR3 is TGTGCCAGCAGCCAAGGGGGACGGGAACTTGGCTACACCTTC. It codes for CASSQGGRELGYTF.